These T cell receptor beta chains were read from a single sample in a study of cytomegalovirus exposure and HLA in healthy donors. Repertoires were generated with immunoSEQ multiplex PCR, while TCRdb's copy carries only in-frame clones and drops some. Here the sample spans about 190,000 clones, 75% to 80% being singletons. The sequencing input was PBMCs. These receptor sequences come from a woman in her thirties in good health and CMV-seropositive. Each CDR3 is given with its conserved first and last residue. D genes are given only for firm matches. The size entry is marked missing in some rows and otherwise reads once, few, many or a size class.

J,size,D,V,DNA,CDR3
TRBJ2-1,-,-,TRBV28,TGTGCCAGCAGTTCCCGACTGAGTGCACCCTACAATGAGCAGTTCTTC,CASSSRLSAPYNEQFF
TRBJ1-4,-,TRBD1,TRBV9,TGTGCCAGCAGCCACGGGACAGGGGGGGGAGAAAAACTGTTTTTT,CASSHGTGGGEKLFF
TRBJ2-2,once,-,TRBV11-3,TGTGCCAGCAGCCTCAGCAGGGAAACCGGGGAGCTGTTTTTT,CASSLSRETGELFF
TRBJ2-2,-,-,TRBV7-6,TGTGCCAGCAGCGCGCAGGGTGCCGGGGAGCTGTTTTTT,CASSAQGAGELFF
TRBJ1-2,-,-,TRBV19,TGTGCCAGTGGCTTCCGAGGCTACACCTTC,CASGFRGYTF
TRBJ2-5,-,-,TRBV5-1,TGCGCCAGCAGCGTGCTACAAGAGACCCAGTACTTC,CASSVLQETQYF
TRBJ1-2,few,TRBD1,TRBV28,TGTGCCAGCAGGGCCCTCATAGGGACAGAGAACAGTGGCTACACCTTC,CASRALIGTENSGYTF
TRBJ2-5,-,TRBD2,TRBV9,TGTGCCAGCAGCACGACTAGCGTAGAGACCCAGTACTTC,CASSTTSVETQYF
TRBJ2-5,once,TRBD2,TRBV25-1,TGTGCCAGCAGTGAATCAGCGGGGGGCGGAGAGACCCAGTACTTC,CASSESAGGGETQYF
TRBJ2-7,-,TRBD1,TRBV11-3,TGTGCCAGCAGCCACACCGGGACAGGGTTCTACGAGCAGTACTTC,CASSHTGTGFYEQYF
TRBJ2-3,-,TRBD2,TRBV5-1,TGCGCCAGCAGCTTGTTAGCGGGGGGTACAGATACGCAGTATTTT,CASSLLAGGTDTQYF
TRBJ2-7,-,TRBD1,TRBV28,TGTGCCAGCAGAGGTCCGGGACAGGGCAACGAGCAGTACTTC,CASRGPGQGNEQYF
TRBJ2-7,-,-,TRBV5-1,TGCGCCAGCAGCCCTGGGACTGCCGAGAAGCAGTACTTC,CASSPGTAEKQYF
TRBJ2-2,few,-,TRBV10-3,TGTGCCATCAGTGAGTCCGCAACTTTAAACACCGGGGAGCTGTTTTTT,CAISESATLNTGELFF
TRBJ1-1,-,-,TRBV30,TGTGCCTTAACCCGTGGCGGACTGCAGAACACTGAAGCTTTCTTT,CALTRGGLQNTEAFF
TRBJ2-7,-,-,TRBV5-4,TGTGCCAGCAGCTTGGGGCTAGCTGCCACCTACGAGCAGTACTTC,CASSLGLAATYEQYF
TRBJ1-3,few,-,TRBV30,TGTGCCTGGCGAACGGGGGGGGGAGGAAACACCATATATTTT,CAWRTGGGGNTIYF